The following is a T cell receptor beta chain sequence with its context. What it binds is unknown. Some 28,000 T cell genomes (about 0.2 ug DNA) went into each sorted-subset replicate. Here immunoSEQ multiplex PCR was the method, and the copy in TCRdb shows in-frame clones only, minus some. This table has roughly 300,000 clones, roughly 70% appearing once. Looked up from germline, CDR1 is KGHSH and CDR2 is LQKENI. The CDR3 covers 14 residues. Trimming cost V 6 bases and J 3 bases, with 15 bases left between them. The record originates from a study of shared clonotypes between healthy human individuals. General study results and limits: Naive subsets tended to show greater estimated richness than memory subsets.

The chain links TRBV18 to TRBJ2-7; D possibly corresponds to TRBD2 (5 bases). The specimen was memory CD4+ T cells sorted from blood. Regarding subset: CD45RA-negative fraction. The receptor was isolated from a man aged 25-40 years in good health. The CDR3 here is CASSYDIRDYEQYF. CDR3 coding DNA: TGTGCCAGCTCCTATGACATCCGGGACTACGAGCAGTACTTC.